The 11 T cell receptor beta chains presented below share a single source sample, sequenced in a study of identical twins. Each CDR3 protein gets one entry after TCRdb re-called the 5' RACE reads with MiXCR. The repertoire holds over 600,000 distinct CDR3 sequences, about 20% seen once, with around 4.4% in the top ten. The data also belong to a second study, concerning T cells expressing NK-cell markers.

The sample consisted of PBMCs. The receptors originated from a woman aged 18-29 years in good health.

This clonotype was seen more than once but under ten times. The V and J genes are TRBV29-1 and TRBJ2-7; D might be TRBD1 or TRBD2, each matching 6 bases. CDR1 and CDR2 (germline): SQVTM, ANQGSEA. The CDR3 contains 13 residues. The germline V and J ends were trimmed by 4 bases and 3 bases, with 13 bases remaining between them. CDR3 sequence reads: CSVVLQGLYEQYF. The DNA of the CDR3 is TGCAGCGTTGTATTACAGGGACTCTACGAGCAGTACTTC.

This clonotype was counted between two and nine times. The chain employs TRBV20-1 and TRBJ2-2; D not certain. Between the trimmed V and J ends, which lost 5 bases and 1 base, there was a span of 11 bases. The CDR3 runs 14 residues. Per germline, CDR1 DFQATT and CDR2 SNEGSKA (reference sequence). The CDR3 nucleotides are TGCAGTGCTCGAATGGCAGGGAACACCGGGGAGCTGTTTTTT. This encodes CSARMAGNTGELFF.

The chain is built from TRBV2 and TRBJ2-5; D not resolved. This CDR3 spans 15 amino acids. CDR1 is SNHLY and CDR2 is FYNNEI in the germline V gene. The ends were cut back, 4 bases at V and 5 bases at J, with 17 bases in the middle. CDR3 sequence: CASSGNDLGSETQYF. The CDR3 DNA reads TGTGCCAGCAGTGGAAATGACTTAGGGTCCGAGACCCAGTACTTC. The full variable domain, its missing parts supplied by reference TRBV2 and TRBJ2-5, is EPEVTQTPSHQVTQMGQEVILRCVPISNHLYFYWYRQILGQKVEFLVSFYNNEISEKSEIFDDQFSVERPDGSNFTLKIRSTKLEDSAMYFCASSGNDLGSETQYFGPGTRLLVL.

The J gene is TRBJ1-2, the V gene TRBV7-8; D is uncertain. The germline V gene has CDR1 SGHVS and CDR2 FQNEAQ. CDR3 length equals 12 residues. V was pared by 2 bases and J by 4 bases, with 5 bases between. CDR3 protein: CASSLNVYGYTF. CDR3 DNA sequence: TGTGCCAGCAGCTTAAATGTCTATGGCTACACCTTC.

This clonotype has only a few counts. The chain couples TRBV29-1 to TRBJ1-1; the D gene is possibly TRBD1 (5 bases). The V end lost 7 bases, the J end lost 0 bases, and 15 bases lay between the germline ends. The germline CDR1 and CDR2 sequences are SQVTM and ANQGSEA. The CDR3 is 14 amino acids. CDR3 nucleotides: TGCAGCGCCCTTGACAGTGGGATGAACACTGAAGCTTTCTTT. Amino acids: CSALDSGMNTEAFF.

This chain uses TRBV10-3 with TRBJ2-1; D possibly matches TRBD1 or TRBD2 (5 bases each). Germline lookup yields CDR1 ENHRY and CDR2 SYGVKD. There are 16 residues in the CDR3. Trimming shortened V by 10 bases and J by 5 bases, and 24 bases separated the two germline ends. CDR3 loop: CATSIYRDAIDNEQFF. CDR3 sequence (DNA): TGTGCCACGTCGATTTACCGGGACGCAATAGACAATGAGCAGTTCTTC.

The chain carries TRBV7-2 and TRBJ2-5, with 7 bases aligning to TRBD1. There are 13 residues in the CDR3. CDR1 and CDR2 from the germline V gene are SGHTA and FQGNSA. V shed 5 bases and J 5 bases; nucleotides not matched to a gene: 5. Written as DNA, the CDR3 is TGTGCCAGCAGCCGACAGGGAATGGAGACCCAGTACTTC. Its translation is CASSRQGMETQYF.

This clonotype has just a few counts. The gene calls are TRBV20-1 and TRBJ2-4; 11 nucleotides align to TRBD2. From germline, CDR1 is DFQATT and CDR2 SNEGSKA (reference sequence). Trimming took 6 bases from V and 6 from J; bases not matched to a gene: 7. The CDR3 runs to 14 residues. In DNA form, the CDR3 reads TGCAGTGCCACCACCGGGACTAGCGGAAACATTCAGTACTTC. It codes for CSATTGTSGNIQYF.

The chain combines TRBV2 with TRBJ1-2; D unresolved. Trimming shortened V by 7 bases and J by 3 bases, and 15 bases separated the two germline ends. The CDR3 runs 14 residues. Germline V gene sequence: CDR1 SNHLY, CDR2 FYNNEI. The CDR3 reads CASIHPSRDYGYTF. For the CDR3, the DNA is TGTGCCAGCATCCACCCCTCGAGGGACTATGGCTACACCTTC.

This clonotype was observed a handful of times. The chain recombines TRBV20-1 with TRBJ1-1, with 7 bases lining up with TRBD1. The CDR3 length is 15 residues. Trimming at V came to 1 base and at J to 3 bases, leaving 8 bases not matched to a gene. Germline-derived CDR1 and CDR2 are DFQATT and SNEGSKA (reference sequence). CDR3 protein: CSARGIRQGHTEAFF. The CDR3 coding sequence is TGCAGTGCTAGAGGGATTCGACAGGGACACACTGAAGCTTTCTTT.

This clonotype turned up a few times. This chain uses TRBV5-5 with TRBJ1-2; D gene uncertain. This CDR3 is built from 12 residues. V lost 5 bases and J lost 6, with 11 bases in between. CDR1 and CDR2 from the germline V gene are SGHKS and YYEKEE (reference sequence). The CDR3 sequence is CASSPLGDGYTF. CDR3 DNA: TGTGCCAGCAGTCCCCTCGGGGATGGCTACACCTTC.